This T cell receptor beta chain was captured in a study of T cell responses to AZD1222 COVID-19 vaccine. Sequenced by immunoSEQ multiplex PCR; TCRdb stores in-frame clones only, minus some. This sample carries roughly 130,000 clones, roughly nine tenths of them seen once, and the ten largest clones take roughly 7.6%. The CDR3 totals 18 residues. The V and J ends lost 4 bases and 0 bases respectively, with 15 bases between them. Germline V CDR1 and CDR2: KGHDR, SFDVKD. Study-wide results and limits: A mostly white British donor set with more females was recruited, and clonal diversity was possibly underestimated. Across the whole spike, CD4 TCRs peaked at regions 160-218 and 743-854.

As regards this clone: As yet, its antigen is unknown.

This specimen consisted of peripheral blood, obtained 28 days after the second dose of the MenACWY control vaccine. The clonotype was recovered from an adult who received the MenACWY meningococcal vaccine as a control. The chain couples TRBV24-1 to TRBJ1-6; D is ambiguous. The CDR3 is CATSDPRSGSSYNSPLHF. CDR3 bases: TGTGCCACCAGTGACCCCCGGTCGGGTAGCTCCTATAATTCACCCCTCCACTTT.